This entry is about one T cell receptor beta chain. The data stem from a study of blood T cell repertoires in COVID-19. Study-level information: Sites across the United States, Italy and Spain contributed samples from acute and convalescent COVID-19. The cDNA or gDNA used as material had been derived from T cells, B-cell-depleted T cells, or PBMCs.

The CDR3 spans 14 residues. Germline V CDR1 and CDR2: LNHDA, SQIVND (reference sequence). V dropped 3 bases and J dropped 0 bases, with 6 bases sitting between them. In the original processing: Using reference gene primer amplification, nucleated cell counts were estimated. Repertoires were generated with immunoSEQ multiplex PCR, while TCRdb's copy carries only in-frame clones and drops some. The DNA gave D and trimming, while V, J and clone size come from that table. The sample has approximately 250,000 clones, 83% seen once; the top ten hold more than 5%. The TCR sequence derives from a human donor in a cohort sampled during active COVID-19. The sequenced material came from peripheral blood. The V and J genes are TRBV19 and TRBJ1-3; D is uncertain. CDR3 amino acids: CASSIFFSGNTIYF. The CDR3 DNA reads TGTGCCAGTAGTATCTTTTTCTCTGGAAACACCATATATTTT.